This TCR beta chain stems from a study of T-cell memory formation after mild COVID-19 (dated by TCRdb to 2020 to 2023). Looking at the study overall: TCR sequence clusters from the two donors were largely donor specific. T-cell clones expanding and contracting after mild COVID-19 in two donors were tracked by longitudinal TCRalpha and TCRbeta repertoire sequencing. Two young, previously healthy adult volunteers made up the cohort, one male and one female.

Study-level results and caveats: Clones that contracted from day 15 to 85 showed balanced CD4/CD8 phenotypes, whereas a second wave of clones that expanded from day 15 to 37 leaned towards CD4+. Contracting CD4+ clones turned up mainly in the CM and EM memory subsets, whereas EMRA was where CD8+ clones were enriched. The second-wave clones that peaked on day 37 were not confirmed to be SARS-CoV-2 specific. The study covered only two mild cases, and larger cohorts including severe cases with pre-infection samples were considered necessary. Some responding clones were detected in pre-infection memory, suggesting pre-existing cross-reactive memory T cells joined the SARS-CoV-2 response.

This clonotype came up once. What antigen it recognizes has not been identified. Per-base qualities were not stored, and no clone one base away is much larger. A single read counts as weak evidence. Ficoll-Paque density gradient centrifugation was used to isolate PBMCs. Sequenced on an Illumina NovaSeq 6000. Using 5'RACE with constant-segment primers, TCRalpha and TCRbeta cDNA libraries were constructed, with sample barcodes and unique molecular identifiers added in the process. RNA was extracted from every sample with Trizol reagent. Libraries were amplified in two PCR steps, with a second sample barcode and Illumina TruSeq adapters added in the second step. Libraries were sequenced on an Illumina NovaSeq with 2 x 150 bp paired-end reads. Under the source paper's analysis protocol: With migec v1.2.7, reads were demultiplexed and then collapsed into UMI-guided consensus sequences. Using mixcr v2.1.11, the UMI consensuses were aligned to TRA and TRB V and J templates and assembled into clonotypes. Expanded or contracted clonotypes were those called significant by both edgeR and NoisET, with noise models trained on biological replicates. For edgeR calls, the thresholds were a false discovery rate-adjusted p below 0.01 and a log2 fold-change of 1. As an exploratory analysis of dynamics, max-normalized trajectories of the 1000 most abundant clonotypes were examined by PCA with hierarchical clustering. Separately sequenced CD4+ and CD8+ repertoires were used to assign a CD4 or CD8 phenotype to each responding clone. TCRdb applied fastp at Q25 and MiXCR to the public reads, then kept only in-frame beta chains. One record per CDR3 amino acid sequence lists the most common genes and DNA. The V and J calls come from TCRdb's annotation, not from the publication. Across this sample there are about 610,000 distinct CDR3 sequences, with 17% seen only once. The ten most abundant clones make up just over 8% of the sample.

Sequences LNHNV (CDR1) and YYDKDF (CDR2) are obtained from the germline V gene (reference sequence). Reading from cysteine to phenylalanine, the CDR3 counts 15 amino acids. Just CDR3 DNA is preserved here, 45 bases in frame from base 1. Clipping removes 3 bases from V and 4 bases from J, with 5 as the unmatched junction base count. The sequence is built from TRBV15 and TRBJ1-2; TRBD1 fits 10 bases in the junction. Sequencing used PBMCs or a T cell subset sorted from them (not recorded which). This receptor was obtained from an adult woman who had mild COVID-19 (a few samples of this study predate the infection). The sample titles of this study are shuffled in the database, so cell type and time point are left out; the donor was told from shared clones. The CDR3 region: CATSRIDRGRYGYTF. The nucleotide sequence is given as TGTGCCACCAGCAGGATAGACAGGGGGCGCTATGGCTACACCTTC. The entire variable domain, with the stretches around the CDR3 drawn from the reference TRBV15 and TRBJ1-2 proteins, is DAMVIQNPRYQVTQFGKPVTLSCSQTLNHNVMYWYQQKSSQAPKLLFHYYDKDFNNEADTPDNFQSRRPNTSFCFLDIRSPGLGDTAMYLCATSRIDRGRYGYTFGSGTRLTVV.